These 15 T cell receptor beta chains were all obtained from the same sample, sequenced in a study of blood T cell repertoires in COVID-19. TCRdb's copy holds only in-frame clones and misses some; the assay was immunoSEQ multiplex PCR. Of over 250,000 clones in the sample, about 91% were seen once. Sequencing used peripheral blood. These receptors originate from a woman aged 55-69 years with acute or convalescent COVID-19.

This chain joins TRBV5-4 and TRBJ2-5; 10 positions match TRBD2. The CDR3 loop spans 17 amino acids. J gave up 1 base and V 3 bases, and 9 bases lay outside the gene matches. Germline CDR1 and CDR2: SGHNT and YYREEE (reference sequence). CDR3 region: CASSSGGLAGAQETQYF. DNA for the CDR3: TGTGCCAGCAGCTCAGGTGGGCTAGCGGGGGCCCAAGAGACCCAGTACTTC.

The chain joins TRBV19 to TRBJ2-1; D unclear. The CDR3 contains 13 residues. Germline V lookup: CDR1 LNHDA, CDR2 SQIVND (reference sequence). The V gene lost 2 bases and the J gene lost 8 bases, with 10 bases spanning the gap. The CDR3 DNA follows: TGTGCCAGTAGTATAATCCAGTCCTATGAGCAGTTCTTC. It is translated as CASSIIQSYEQFF.

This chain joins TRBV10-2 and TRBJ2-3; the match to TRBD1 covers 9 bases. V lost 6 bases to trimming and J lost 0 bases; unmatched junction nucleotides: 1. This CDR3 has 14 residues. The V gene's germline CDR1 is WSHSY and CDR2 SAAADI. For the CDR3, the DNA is TGCGCCAGCAGCGGACAGGGGAGCACAGATACGCAGTATTTT. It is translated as CASSGQGSTDTQYF.

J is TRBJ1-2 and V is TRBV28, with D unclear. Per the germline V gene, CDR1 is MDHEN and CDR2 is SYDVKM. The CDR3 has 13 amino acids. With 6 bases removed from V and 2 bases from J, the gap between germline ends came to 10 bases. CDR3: CASSPPQNYGYTF. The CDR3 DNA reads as TGTGCCAGCAGCCCCCCCCAGAACTATGGCTACACCTTC.

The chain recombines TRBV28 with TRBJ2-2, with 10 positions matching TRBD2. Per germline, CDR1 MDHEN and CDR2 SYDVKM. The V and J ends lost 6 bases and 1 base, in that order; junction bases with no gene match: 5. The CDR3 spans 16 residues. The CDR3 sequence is CASRRRTSGNTGELFF. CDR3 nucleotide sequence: TGTGCCAGCAGACGTAGGACTAGCGGGAACACCGGGGAGCTGTTTTTT. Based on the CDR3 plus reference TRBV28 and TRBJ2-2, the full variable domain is DVKVTQSSRYLVKRTGEKVFLECVQDMDHENMFWYRQDPGLGLRLIYFSYDVKMKEKGDIPEGYSVSREKKERFSLILESASTNQTSMYLCASRRRTSGNTGELFFGEGSRLTVL.

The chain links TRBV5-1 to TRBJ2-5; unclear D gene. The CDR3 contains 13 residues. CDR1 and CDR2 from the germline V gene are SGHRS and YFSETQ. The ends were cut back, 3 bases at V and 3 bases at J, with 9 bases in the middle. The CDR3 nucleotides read TGCGCCAGCAGCTCCTCCCCAGAAGAGACCCAGTACTTC. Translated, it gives CASSSSPEETQYF.

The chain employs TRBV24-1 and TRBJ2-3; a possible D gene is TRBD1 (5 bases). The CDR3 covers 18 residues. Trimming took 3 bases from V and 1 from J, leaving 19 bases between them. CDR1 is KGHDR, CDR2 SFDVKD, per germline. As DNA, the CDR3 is TGTGCCACCAGTGATCCTGGCCAGGGCGGTGGTGGCACAGATACGCAGTATTTT. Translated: CATSDPGQGGGGTDTQYF.

The CDR3, as DNA: TGTGCCAGCAGTTATTCCCTGGGACAGGGGAACTACGAGCAGTACTTC. Its protein is CASSYSLGQGNYEQYF. The chain recombines TRBV6-2 or TRBV6-3 with TRBJ2-7; the match to TRBD1 covers 10 bases. The V and J ends lost 3 bases and 3 bases, in that order; junction bases with no gene match: 8. CDR3 size: 16 residues. Germline CDR1 MNHEY, CDR2 SVGEGT.

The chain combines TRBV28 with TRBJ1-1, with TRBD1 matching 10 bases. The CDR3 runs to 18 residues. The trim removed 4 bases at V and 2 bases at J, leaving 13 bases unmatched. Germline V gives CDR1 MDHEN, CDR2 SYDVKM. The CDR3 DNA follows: TGTGCCAGCAGTTCATGGACAGGGGGGCCCAATGACAACACTGAAGCTTTCTTT. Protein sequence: CASSSWTGGPNDNTEAFF. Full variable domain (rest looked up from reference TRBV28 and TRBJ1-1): DVKVTQSSRYLVKRTGEKVFLECVQDMDHENMFWYRQDPGLGLRLIYFSYDVKMKEKGDIPEGYSVSREKKERFSLILESASTNQTSMYLCASSSWTGGPNDNTEAFFGQGTRLTVV.

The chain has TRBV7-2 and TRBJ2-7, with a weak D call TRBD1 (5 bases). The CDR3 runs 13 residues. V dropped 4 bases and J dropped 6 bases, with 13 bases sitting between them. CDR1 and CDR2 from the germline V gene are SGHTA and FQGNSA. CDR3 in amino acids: CASSYAGNFEQYF. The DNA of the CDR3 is TGTGCCAGCAGCTATGCAGGGAACTTCGAGCAGTACTTC. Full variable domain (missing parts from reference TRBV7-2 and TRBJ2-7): GAGVSQSPSNKVTEKGKDVELRCDPISGHTALYWYRQSLGQGLEFLIYFQGNSAPDKSGLPSDRFSAERTGGSVSTLTIQRTQQEDSAVYLCASSYAGNFEQYFGPGTRLTVT.

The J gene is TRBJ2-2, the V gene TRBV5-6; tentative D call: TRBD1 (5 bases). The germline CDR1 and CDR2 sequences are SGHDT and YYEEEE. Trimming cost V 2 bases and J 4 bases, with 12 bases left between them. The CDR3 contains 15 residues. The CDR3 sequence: CASSFGAEITGELFF. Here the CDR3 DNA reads TGTGCCAGCAGCTTTGGGGCAGAAATCACCGGGGAGCTGTTTTTT.

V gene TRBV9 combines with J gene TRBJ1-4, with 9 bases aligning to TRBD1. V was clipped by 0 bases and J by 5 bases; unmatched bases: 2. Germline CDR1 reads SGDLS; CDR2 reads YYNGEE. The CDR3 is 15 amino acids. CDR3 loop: CASSVAGQGNEKLFF. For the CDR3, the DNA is TGTGCCAGCAGCGTAGCGGGACAGGGAAATGAAAAACTGTTTTTT.

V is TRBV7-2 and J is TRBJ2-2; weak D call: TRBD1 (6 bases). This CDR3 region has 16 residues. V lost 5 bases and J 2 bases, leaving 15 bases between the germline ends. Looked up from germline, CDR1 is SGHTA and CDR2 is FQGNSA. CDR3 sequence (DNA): TGTGCCAGCAGCCTAACCGGGACAACTAACACCGGGGAGCTGTTTTTT. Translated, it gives CASSLTGTTNTGELFF.

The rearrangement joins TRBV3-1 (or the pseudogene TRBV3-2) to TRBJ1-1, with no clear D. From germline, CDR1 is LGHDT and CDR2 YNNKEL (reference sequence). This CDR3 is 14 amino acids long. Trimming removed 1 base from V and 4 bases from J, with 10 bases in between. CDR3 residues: CASSQVSSSTEAFF. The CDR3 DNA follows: TGTGCCAGCAGCCAAGTTTCCTCTTCCACTGAAGCTTTCTTT.

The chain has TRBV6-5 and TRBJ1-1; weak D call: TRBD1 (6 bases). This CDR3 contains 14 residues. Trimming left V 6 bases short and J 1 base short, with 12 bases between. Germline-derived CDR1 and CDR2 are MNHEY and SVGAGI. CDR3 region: CASRLGAPNTEAFF. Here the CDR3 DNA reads TGTGCCAGCAGGCTGGGGGCACCGAACACTGAAGCTTTCTTT.